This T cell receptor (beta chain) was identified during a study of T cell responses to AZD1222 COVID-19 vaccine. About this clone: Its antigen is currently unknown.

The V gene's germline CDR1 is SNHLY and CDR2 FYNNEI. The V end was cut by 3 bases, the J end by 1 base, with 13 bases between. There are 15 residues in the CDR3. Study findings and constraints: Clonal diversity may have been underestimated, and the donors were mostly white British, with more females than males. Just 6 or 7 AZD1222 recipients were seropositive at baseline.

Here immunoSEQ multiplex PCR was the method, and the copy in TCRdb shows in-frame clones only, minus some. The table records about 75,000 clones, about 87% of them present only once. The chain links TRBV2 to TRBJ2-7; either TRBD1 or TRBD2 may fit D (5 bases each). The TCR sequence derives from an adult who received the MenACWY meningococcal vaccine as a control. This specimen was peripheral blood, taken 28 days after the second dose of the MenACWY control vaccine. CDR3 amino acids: CASSDRQRTSYEQYF. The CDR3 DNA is TGTGCCAGCAGTGATCGACAGAGGACTTCCTACGAGCAGTACTTC.